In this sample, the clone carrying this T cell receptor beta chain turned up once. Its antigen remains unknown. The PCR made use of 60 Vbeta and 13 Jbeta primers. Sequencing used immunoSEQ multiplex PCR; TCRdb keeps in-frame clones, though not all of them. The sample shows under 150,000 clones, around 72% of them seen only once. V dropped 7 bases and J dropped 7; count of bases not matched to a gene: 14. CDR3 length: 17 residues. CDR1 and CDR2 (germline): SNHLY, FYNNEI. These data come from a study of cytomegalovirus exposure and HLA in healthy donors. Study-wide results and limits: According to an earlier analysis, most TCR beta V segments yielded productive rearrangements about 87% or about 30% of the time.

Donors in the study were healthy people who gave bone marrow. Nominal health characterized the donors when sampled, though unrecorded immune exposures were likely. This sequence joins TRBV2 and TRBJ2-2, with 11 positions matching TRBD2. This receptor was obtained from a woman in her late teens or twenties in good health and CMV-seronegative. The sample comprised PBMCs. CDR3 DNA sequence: TGTGCCAGCACCATCCTTAGCGGGAGGGCCTTCTTCGGGGAGCTGTTTTTT. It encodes CASTILSGRAFFGELFF. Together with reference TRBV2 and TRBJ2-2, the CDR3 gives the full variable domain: EPEVTQTPSHQVTQMGQEVILRCVPISNHLYFYWYRQILGQKVEFLVSFYNNEISEKSEIFDDQFSVERPDGSNFTLKIRSTKLEDSAMYFCASTILSGRAFFGELFFGEGSRLTVL.